The 11 T cell receptor beta chains below come from one sample, sequenced in a study of CD8+ T cells in alopecia areata. cDNA reverse transcribed from extracted RNA served as the sequencing template. Sequenced by immunoSEQ multiplex PCR; TCRdb stores in-frame clones only, minus some. The sample yields 110,000 or so clones, 56% seen once. The treatment is: oral pan-JAK inhibitor, 5-10 mg twice daily. The input for sequencing was CD4+ T cells sorted from blood, taken at week 24, from a patient treated with tofacitinib. The receptors originated from a human donor with alopecia areata.

Regarding this clone: Other DNA sequences in this specimen translate into the identical CDR3. This sequence joins TRBV30 and TRBJ1-5, with a tentative D call TRBD1 (6 bases). This CDR3 spans 14 amino acids. The germline V and J ends were trimmed by 3 bases and 0 bases, with 9 bases remaining between them. Germline-derived CDR1 and CDR2 are GTSNPN and SVGIG (reference sequence). The CDR3 here is CAWSTGTSNQPQHF. The CDR3 coding sequence is TGTGCCTGGAGCACAGGGACTAGCAATCAGCCCCAGCATTTT.

This clone was recorded a few times. The CDR3 sequence is CASEGEYEQYF. Here the CDR3 DNA reads TGTGCCAGCGAGGGGGAGTACGAGCAGTACTTC. The chain combines TRBV7-9 with TRBJ2-7, with D possibly matching TRBD1 (6 bases). Trimming shortened V by 8 bases and J by 4 bases, and 9 bases separated the two germline ends. From germline, CDR1 is SEHNR and CDR2 FQNEAQ (reference sequence). The CDR3 consists of 11 residues.

The chain joins TRBV6-5 to TRBJ2-5, with D perhaps being TRBD1 or TRBD2 (6 bases each). Trimming pared 6 bases from V and 5 bases from J, leaving 19 bases between. CDR3 length: 15 amino acids. From germline, CDR1 is MNHEY and CDR2 SVGAGI. CDR3 bases: TGTGCCAGCAGACCCCGGGGGTCGAGGGGGGAGACCCAGTACTTC. This sequence encodes CASRPRGSRGETQYF.

Regarding this clone: This same CDR3 is encoded by further DNA sequences in the sample. The V gene is TRBV4-3, the J gene TRBJ1-5; D is unresolved. The CDR3 is 15 amino acids. Germline assignment: CDR1 LGHNA and CDR2 YSLEER. V gave up 0 bases and J gave up 4 bases, with 10 bases separating them. CDR3 sequence reads: CASSQDTVVNQPQHF. Here the CDR3 DNA reads TGCGCCAGCAGCCAAGATACGGTTGTAAATCAGCCCCAGCATTTT.

V gene TRBV11-2 combines with J gene TRBJ2-1; 7 nucleotides align to TRBD1. V shed 5 bases and J 3 bases; nucleotides not matched to a gene: 10. The germline gives CDR1 SGHAT, CDR2 FQNNGV. The CDR3 runs to 16 residues. CDR3 sequence (DNA): TGTGCCAGCAGCCCAATCGCCGGGACAGTCTACAATGAGCAGTTCTTC. Translated, it gives CASSPIAGTVYNEQFF.

The gene calls are TRBV30 and TRBJ2-1; a weak D match, TRBD2 (6 bases). V gave up 1 base and J gave up 2 bases, with 12 bases separating them. CDR3 length equals 15 residues. Germline lookup yields CDR1 GTSNPN and CDR2 SVGIG (reference sequence). CDR3 protein: CAWSGSGSAYNEQFF. For the CDR3, the DNA is TGTGCCTGGAGTGGTTCCGGGAGTGCCTACAATGAGCAGTTCTTC.

V gene TRBV29-1 combines with J gene TRBJ1-1, with 8 bases fitting TRBD1. Per germline, CDR1 SQVTM and CDR2 ANQGSEA. The CDR3 consists of 13 residues. Trimming at V came to 5 bases and at J to 1 base, leaving 3 bases not matched to a gene. CDR3 coding DNA: TGCAGCGTTACCGGGACAGGGAACACTGAAGCTTTCTTT. It encodes CSVTGTGNTEAFF.

The rearrangement links TRBV27 to TRBJ2-1; TRBD2 agrees at 12 bases. With V trimmed by 2 bases and J by 4 bases, 9 bases remained unmatched. The CDR3 is 18 residues long. Per germline, CDR1 MNHEY and CDR2 SMNVEV (reference sequence). CDR3 loop: CASSLRLAGVPGYNEQFF. Here the CDR3 DNA reads TGTGCCAGCAGTTTAAGACTAGCGGGGGTCCCGGGGTACAATGAGCAGTTCTTC.

This clone was found a few times. This chain links TRBV7-2 with TRBJ2-2; TRBD1 aligns across 8 bases. Germline CDR1 is SGHTA and CDR2 is FQGNSA. The CDR3 sequence is 13 residues long. The V segment lost 5 bases and the J segment 7 bases; nucleotides outside the gene matches: 3. DNA of the CDR3: TGTGCCAGCAGCCCGACAGGGGACGGGGAGCTGTTTTTT. This gives the protein CASSPTGDGELFF.

The rearrangement links TRBV2 to TRBJ2-5; maybe TRBD1 (5 bases). Germline CDR1 and CDR2: SNHLY and FYNNEI. Trimming took 3 bases from V and 4 from J, leaving 12 bases between them. The CDR3 is made up of 14 amino acids. The CDR3 loop reads CASSEGRRGETQYF. The CDR3 DNA follows: TGTGCCAGCAGTGAGGGTCGAAGGGGAGAGACCCAGTACTTC.

The V gene is TRBV6-5, the J gene TRBJ1-1; D is possibly TRBD1 (6 bases). The CDR3 spans 13 residues. Trimming left V 7 bases short and J 4 bases short, with 13 bases between. Per the germline V gene, CDR1 is MNHEY and CDR2 is SVGAGI. CDR3 residues: CASTSPRGTEAFF. The DNA of the CDR3 is TGTGCCAGCACCTCGCCCAGGGGCACTGAAGCTTTCTTT.